This T cell receptor (beta chain) was observed in a study of T-cell reconstitution after alpha-beta-depleted transplantation in children. Points from the study as a whole: By about two months after transplant, alpha-beta T cells reportedly arose from several hundred graft clones that had expanded. The main origin of T-cell counts and diversity one year after transplant was newly produced T cells.

The V gene's germline CDR1 is SGHRS and CDR2 YFSETQ. The length of the CDR3 is 15 residues. Trimming shortened V by 0 bases and J by 0 bases, and 9 bases separated the two germline ends. For this clonotype: The antigen remains unidentified.

Library preparation (for TCRbeta) was performed with unique molecular identifiers. Via MiXCR, TCRdb re-called the PCR reads, giving one row per CDR3 protein. The table includes about 130,000 distinct CDR3 sequences, approximately 8.7% detected once. This sequence was found in a girl under two years old who had a stem cell transplant for combined immunodeficiency, so the T cells may come from the graft donor. The chain combines TRBV5-1 with TRBJ2-5; D is ambiguous. Sample: PBMCs, mostly from graft donor cells, taken 180 days after TCRalphabeta/CD19-depleted stem cell transplant. In nucleotides, the CDR3 is TGCGCCAGCAGCTTGGCCTTGGCCAACCAAGAGACCCAGTACTTC. It yields the protein CASSLALANQETQYF.